The rows below give T cell receptor beta chains drawn from one sample of a study of control samples from healthy donors and cancer patients. This table comes from immunoSEQ multiplex PCR, and its TCRdb copy is limited to in-frame clones, with some not included. The table has approximately 100,000 clones, around 84% seen once. The sample comprised PBMCs. The receptors were sampled from a man between 65 and 79 years old with lung cancer. Both conserved end residues are part of each CDR3. Fields, in order: CDR3 protein, V gene, CDR3 length.

CASSSPTGGEWNQPQHF,TRBV7-8,17
CASRNHSNYGYTF,TRBV6-5,13
CASRAQGATEAFF,TRBV6-5,13
CASSLAAADEQYF,TRBV7-9,13
CASIGGNYGYTF,TRBV19,12
CATSRGGGTGANVLTF,TRBV15,16
CATSDSGRLAGELFF,TRBV24-1,15
CASSEIGLSSGNTIYF,TRBV2,16
CASSPSGLARFNEQFF,TRBV23-1,16
CASSTHYTISEETQYF,TRBV19,16
CASSLRPGTGAYQPQHF,TRBV7-8,17
CASSYSILAGYDGANVLTF,TRBV6-2/TRBV6-3,19
CASSESAGSTDTQYF,TRBV10-1,15
CASSYTGNTIYF,TRBV5-6,12
CASSPTQQDTEAFF,TRBV5-6,14
CSASLGRGGSNEQFF,TRBV29-1,15
CASSAGQSMVYEQYF,TRBV18,15
CASSSDGPSTDTQYF,TRBV5-1,15
CASSPPTAPGEEAFF,TRBV18,15
CASSPNHPVRILYEQYF,TRBV6-6,17
CASSLGEGINYGYTF,TRBV7-9,15
CATSGAGGSYNEQFF,TRBV24-1,15
CASSFANDYRTGSAEQYF,TRBV5-1,18
CASSTGRTTYEQYF,TRBV27,14
CASRGGENRDEQFF,TRBV28,14
CASSPGGGGGTDTQYF,TRBV5-5,16
CASSPGGVMNTEAFF,TRBV7-8,15
CASSRERDTQYF,TRBV5-5,12
CASSSYGTGNGYTF,TRBV7-6,14
CASSQLQSSGANVLTF,TRBV4-3,16
CASSLGGNQGLNQPQHF,TRBV28,17
CAISPGHSYEQYF,TRBV10-3,13
CASRRPGRTGELFF,TRBV7-2,14
CASSVTGVSTDTQYF,TRBV6-4,15
CASSFSGGDEQYF,TRBV7-2,13
CASSAQGVDNSPLHF,TRBV5-6,15
CASSAPREATNYGYTF,TRBV2,16
CASSPPGQGEQYF,TRBV12-3/TRBV12-4,13
CASSQAGTVNEKLFF,TRBV3-1/TRBV3-2,15
CASSLRKGLRGNQPQHF,TRBV19,17
CASSYDLGGLITDTQYF,TRBV9,17
CASSPGLGADTEAFF,TRBV14,15
CASSLGTGATYGYTF,TRBV5-1,15
CASSVGGAQSLDTEAFF,TRBV9,17
CASSSPPLRDEQYF,TRBV7-8,14
CASSSTRYQTGYTF,TRBV5-6,14
CSVGGGSTYEQYF,TRBV29-1,13
CSASSGRRMYF,TRBV20-1,11
CASSLFQGAYTEAFF,TRBV5-1,15
CASSLASQETQYF,TRBV5-6,13
CASSPWTLSGNTIYF,TRBV5-8,15
CASSSRDTDEKLFF,TRBV6-2/TRBV6-3,14
CASSPGGGRTGELFF,TRBV19,15
CASSRTGGLETQYF,TRBV19,14
CASRERGATDTQYF,TRBV11-1,14
CASSLDFSGELFF,TRBV11-3,13
CASSLSGGSGYGYTF,TRBV7-9,15